These T cell receptor beta chains were read from a single sample in a study of PD-1 blockade in classical Hodgkin lymphoma. Profiled with immunoSEQ multiplex PCR; TCRdb holds only in-frame clones, not every one. Of 20,000 to 25,000 clones in the sample, approximately 92% were seen once. Sequenced sample: CD4+ T cells from blood. The receptors were gathered from a human donor with classical Hodgkin lymphoma. Each CDR3 is given with its conserved first and last residue.

J gene	V gene	CDR3 protein
TRBJ1-2	TRBV25-1	CASSDPLIGTANGYTF
TRBJ2-5	TRBV18	CASSPETGGETQYF
TRBJ2-7	TRBV6-6	CASSGTGSYEQYF
TRBJ1-1	TRBV30	CAWSWANRGLGNTEAFF
TRBJ2-2	TRBV7-2	CASSLVSRTGELFF
TRBJ1-2	TRBV2	CASQRIPRDGYGYTF
TRBJ1-1	TRBV4-3	CASSQVWDSETEAFF
TRBJ2-5	TRBV6-5	CASSPFLAGQETQYF
TRBJ2-7	TRBV5-7	CASSGTGQSNPNSYEQYF
TRBJ2-7	TRBV4-1	CASSQVSLVHEQYF
TRBJ2-5	TRBV5-4	CASSPITQAITEQYF
TRBJ1-1	TRBV19	CASSRTQDREAFF
TRBJ2-1	TRBV28	CASSSYRGTSGGAWSYNEQFF